The present TCR beta chain was sequenced within a study of T cell changes during pregnancy in multiple sclerosis (dated by TCRdb to about 2019). Regarding the study in general: In women with multiple sclerosis, the researchers looked at how the T cell repertoire shifted as pregnancy progressed.

Concerning this clone: The target of this receptor is not known. No qualities accompany the bases; no much larger clone lies one base away.

According to the germline V gene, CDR1 reads SGDLS and CDR2 reads YYNGEE. The V end gives up 3 bases and the J end 5 bases, leaving 8 bases in the junction not matched to a gene. From cysteine to phenylalanine, the CDR3 is 15 amino acids long. This entry keeps only the CDR3 DNA: 45 bases, framed from base 1. Library construction relied on the immunoSEQ multiplex PCR assay. TCRdb stores this immuneACCESS table with in-frame sequences only. Part of the clones is absent; in the studies checked, under half of the shortfall reflects unresolved V genes, and no reason is known for the rest. The sample table contains about 22,000 clones; only one count was recorded for 90% to 95% of them. The ten biggest clones cover 6.5% to 8% of the sample.

Specimen: CD8+ T cells from peripheral blood mononuclear cells, collected in the third trimester of pregnancy. The chain joins TRBV9 to TRBJ1-5, with 7 junctional bases fitting TRBD1. The TCR originated in a female donor with multiple sclerosis, enrolled in a pregnancy study. The bases read TGTGCCAGCAGCGCGTCCGGGACAGCGGATCAGCCCCAGCATTTT. It translates to CASSASGTADQPQHF.